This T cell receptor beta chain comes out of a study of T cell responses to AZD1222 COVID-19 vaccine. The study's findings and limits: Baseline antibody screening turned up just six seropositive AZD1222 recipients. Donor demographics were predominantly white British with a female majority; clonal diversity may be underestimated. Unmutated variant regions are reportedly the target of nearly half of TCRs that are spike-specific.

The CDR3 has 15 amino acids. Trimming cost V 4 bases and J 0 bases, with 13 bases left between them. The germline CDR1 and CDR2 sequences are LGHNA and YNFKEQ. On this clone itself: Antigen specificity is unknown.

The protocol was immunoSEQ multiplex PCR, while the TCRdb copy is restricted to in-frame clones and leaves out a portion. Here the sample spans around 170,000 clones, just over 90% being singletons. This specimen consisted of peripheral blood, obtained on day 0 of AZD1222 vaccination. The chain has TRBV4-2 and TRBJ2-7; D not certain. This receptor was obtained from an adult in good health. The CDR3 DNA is TGTGCCAGCAGCCCTCGCGTGGGAAGCTCCTACGAGCAGTACTTC. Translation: CASSPRVGSSYEQYF.